One and the same sample provided the 29 T cell receptor beta chains below, sequenced in a study of cytomegalovirus exposure and HLA in healthy donors. This PCR relied on a set of 60 Vbeta primers and 13 Jbeta primers. The protocol was immunoSEQ multiplex PCR, while the TCRdb copy is restricted to in-frame clones and leaves out a portion. Of 150,000 to 200,000 clones in the sample, just over 75% were seen once. Material for sequencing was PBMCs. The source of these receptors is a woman aged 30 to 39 in good health and CMV-seropositive.

The rearrangement links TRBV4-1 to TRBJ1-1; D gene unclear. Deletions cut 1 base from V and 1 base from J, with 7 bases between. This CDR3 has 14 residues. Germline V gene data show CDR1 as MGHRA and CDR2 as YSYEKL. In nucleotides, the CDR3 is TGCGCCAGCAGCCAAGGAGGTAAGAACACTGAAGCTTTCTTT. It codes for CASSQGGKNTEAFF.

The J gene is TRBJ2-3, the V gene TRBV7-2; 10 bases are shared with TRBD1. The V gene end was trimmed by 6 bases and the J gene end by 4 bases; junction bases not matched to a gene: 10. The CDR3 spans 16 residues. Germline V gene sequence: CDR1 SGHTA, CDR2 FQGNSA. The CDR3 DNA reads as TGTGCCAGCAGTTCTAATACCGGGACAGGGGCAGATACGCAGTATTTT. Amino acid sequence: CASSSNTGTGADTQYF.

The chain uses TRBV6-6 and TRBJ2-1, with TRBD1 matching 8 bases. This CDR3 spans 13 amino acids. Germline trimming cut 6 bases from V and 9 bases from J; bases unmatched to any gene: 7. CDR1 is MNHNY, CDR2 SVGAGI, per germline (reference sequence). The CDR3 reads CASSPLTGGEQFF. The CDR3 nucleotides are TGTGCCAGCAGCCCCCTTACAGGGGGTGAGCAGTTCTTC.

This clone was counted between two and nine times. This chain links TRBV7-2 with TRBJ2-1; TRBD2 matches 7 bases. The germline CDR1 and CDR2 sequences are SGHTA and FQGNSA. The length of the CDR3 is 12 residues. Unmatched junction bases numbered 2, after V lost 8 bases and J lost 4 bases. The CDR3 DNA follows: TGTGCCAGCGGGAGGGGATACAATGAGCAGTTCTTC. Residues: CASGRGYNEQFF.

V and J are TRBV28 and TRBJ1-1; no clear D gene. CDR3 size: 13 residues. Looked up from germline, CDR1 is MDHEN and CDR2 is SYDVKM. Trimming pared 6 bases from V and 0 bases from J, leaving 8 bases between. The CDR3 sequence: CASRSGVNTEAFF. The CDR3 bases are TGTGCCAGCAGATCGGGAGTGAACACTGAAGCTTTCTTT.

In this sample, this clone turned up a few times. This chain uses TRBV6-5 with TRBJ1-2; no clear D gene. Per germline, CDR1 MNHEY and CDR2 SVGAGI. This CDR3 has 13 residues. V dropped 5 bases and J dropped 6 bases, with 13 bases sitting between them. The CDR3 reads CASSGGRWDGYTF. The CDR3 DNA follows: TGTGCCAGCAGTGGAGGCAGGTGGGATGGCTACACCTTC.

This chain uses TRBV11-2 with TRBJ2-3; 10 nucleotides match TRBD2. Germline V lookup: CDR1 SGHAT, CDR2 FQNNGV. J lost 13 bases, V lost 5 bases, and 12 bases had no gene match. The CDR3 is 14 residues long. CDR3 region: CASSPSLGLADKYF. The CDR3 DNA reads TGTGCCAGCAGCCCCTCACTTGGACTAGCGGATAAGTATTTT.

The V gene is TRBV7-8, the J gene TRBJ2-1, with 7 bases lining up with TRBD1. The V and J ends lost 0 bases and 2 bases, in that order; junction bases with no gene match: 7. The germline V gene encodes CDR1 SGHVS and CDR2 FQNEAQ. The length of the CDR3 is 17 residues. In DNA, the CDR3 is TGTGCCAGCAGCTTAGCGGGCAGGGGGACCACCTACAATGAGCAGTTCTTC. Translated, it gives CASSLAGRGTTYNEQFF.

The J gene is TRBJ1-2, the V gene TRBV19, with TRBD1 matching 11 bases. Per germline, CDR1 LNHDA and CDR2 SQIVND (reference sequence). After removal of 6 bases from V and 6 bases from J, the junction contained 6 bases not matched to a gene. The CDR3 runs to 14 residues. The CDR3 DNA is TGTGCCAGTAGCCTGGACAGGGGGCGCGATGGCTACACCTTC. As protein: CASSLDRGRDGYTF. Using reference TRBV19 and TRBJ1-2 for the parts outside the CDR3, the full variable domain is DGGITQSPKYLFRKEGQNVTLSCEQNLNHDAMYWYRQDPGQGLRLIYYSQIVNDFQKGDIAEGYSVSREKKESFPLTVTSAQKNPTAFYLCASSLDRGRDGYTFGSGTRLTVV.

The chain links TRBV5-1 to TRBJ2-1; D is perhaps TRBD2 (6 bases). Trimming cost V 4 bases and J 1 base, with 6 bases left between them. Per the germline V gene, CDR1 is SGHRS and CDR2 is YFSETQ. This CDR3 is 13 amino acids long. CDR3 bases: TGCGCCAGCAGCCGGGAGTCCTACAATGAGCAGTTCTTC. Its translation: CASSRESYNEQFF.

The genes are TRBV7-2 and TRBJ2-1, with 12 nucleotides matching TRBD2. This CDR3 region has 16 residues. The J segment lost 3 bases and the V segment lost 4 bases, leaving 4 bases of the junction unmatched. From germline, CDR1 is SGHTA and CDR2 FQGNSA. This CDR3 is CASSYLAGGFYNEQFF. In DNA, the CDR3 is TGTGCCAGCAGCTACCTAGCGGGAGGGTTCTACAATGAGCAGTTCTTC.

V usage is TRBV6-5 and J usage is TRBJ1-2; perhaps TRBD1 as D (5 bases). Per germline, CDR1 MNHEY and CDR2 SVGAGI. Trimming shortened V by 6 bases and J by 2 bases, and 13 bases separated the two germline ends. CDR3 size: 14 residues. The CDR3 here is CASSRSRTNYGYTF. The CDR3 DNA reads TGTGCCAGCAGCCGAAGCAGGACAAACTATGGCTACACCTTC.

This chain uses TRBV9 with TRBJ2-3; 10 bases map to TRBD2. The V gene's germline CDR1 is SGDLS and CDR2 YYNGEE. Trimming took 0 bases from V and 5 from J; bases not matched to a gene: 9. The CDR3 runs 17 residues. The CDR3 coding sequence is TGTGCCAGCAGCGTAGGGAATAGCGGGGGGTCTATAGATACGCAGTATTTT. Amino acid sequence: CASSVGNSGGSIDTQYF.

This rearrangement joins TRBV6-6 to TRBJ1-2, with D hard to call. V was shortened by 5 bases and J by 8 bases, with 18 bases between the two germline ends. Germline V gene lookup returns CDR1 MNHNY and CDR2 SVGAGI (reference sequence). The CDR3 consists of 14 residues. The CDR3 coding sequence is TGTGCCAGCAGTCCGCTCTTAAACCTAGAAGGCTACACCTTC. It yields the protein CASSPLLNLEGYTF.

This clone was picked up one time. The V call is TRBV4-3, the J call TRBJ1-5; D remains unclear. Germline V gives CDR1 LGHNA, CDR2 YSLEER. This CDR3 region has 17 residues. Trimming shortened V by 0 bases and J by 3 bases, and 15 bases separated the two germline ends. CDR3 amino acids: CASSQDYVALPNQPQHF. Here the CDR3 DNA reads TGCGCCAGCAGCCAAGATTATGTGGCCCTGCCCAATCAGCCCCAGCATTTT.

The chain couples TRBV27 to TRBJ1-5; 8 bases map to TRBD1. After removal of 6 bases from V and 4 bases from J, the junction contained 8 bases not matched to a gene. The germline V gene has CDR1 MNHEY and CDR2 SMNVEV (reference sequence). This CDR3 spans 15 amino acids. This chain's CDR3 is CASSPWDRINQPQHF. CDR3 DNA sequence: TGTGCCAGCAGCCCTTGGGACAGGATTAATCAGCCCCAGCATTTT.

This chain uses TRBV6-1 with TRBJ1-3; D not resolved. V was shortened by 5 bases and J by 2 bases, with 13 bases between the two germline ends. Germline values: CDR1 MNHNS, CDR2 SASEGT. The CDR3 has 15 amino acids. CDR3 DNA sequence: TGTGCCAGCAGTATACAGACTAATCCTGGAAACACCATATATTTT. It translates to CASSIQTNPGNTIYF.

The chain couples TRBV6-5 to TRBJ1-1; 7 bases align to TRBD1. The CDR3 covers 14 residues. The germline V gene encodes CDR1 MNHEY and CDR2 SVGAGI. V was pared by 9 bases and J by 3 bases, with 10 bases of the junction left unmatched. CDR3 amino acids: CASLQTGLYTEAFF. CDR3 sequence (DNA): TGTGCCAGTTTACAGACAGGGCTTTACACTGAAGCTTTCTTT.

The V gene is TRBV19, the J gene TRBJ2-2; the D gene is possibly TRBD2 (5 bases). The CDR3 spans 14 residues. The germline gives CDR1 LNHDA, CDR2 SQIVND (reference sequence). V was trimmed by 6 bases and J by 0 bases, leaving 8 bases between them. The CDR3 loop is CASRVGANTGELFF. The CDR3 DNA reads TGTGCCAGTAGGGTCGGGGCGAACACCGGGGAGCTGTTTTTT.

The chain links TRBV27 to TRBJ1-2, with 7 bases aligning to TRBD1. The germline gives CDR1 MNHEY, CDR2 SMNVEV (reference sequence). V lost 2 bases to trimming and J lost 5 bases; unmatched junction nucleotides: 8. The CDR3 length is 15 residues. The CDR3 DNA reads as TGTGCCAGCAGTTTAACAGGGGATTCGGTATATGGCTACACCTTC. Its protein is CASSLTGDSVYGYTF.

V is TRBV6-6 and J is TRBJ2-2; a weak D match, TRBD1 (5 bases). Trimming removed 0 bases from V and 1 base from J, with 9 bases in between. The CDR3 loop spans 16 amino acids. CDR1 is MNHNY and CDR2 is SVGAGI in the germline V gene (reference sequence). CDR3 region: CASSYSRQGNTGELFF. In DNA, the CDR3 is TGTGCCAGCAGTTACTCGCGGCAGGGGAACACCGGGGAGCTGTTTTTT.

V and J are TRBV5-1 and TRBJ2-7; 9 positions match TRBD1. Germline assignment: CDR1 SGHRS and CDR2 YFSETQ. This CDR3 is 15 amino acids long. The J segment lost 3 bases and the V segment lost 1 base, leaving 5 bases of the junction unmatched. DNA for the CDR3: TGCGCCAGCAGCTTGCCGGACAGGGGCTACTACGAGCAGTACTTC. It specifies CASSLPDRGYYEQYF.

The chain links TRBV10-1 to TRBJ1-1, with D perhaps matching TRBD1 (5 bases). Germline CDR1 reads WNHNN; CDR2 reads SYGVQD (reference sequence). V lost 5 bases, J lost 1 base, and 11 bases lay in between. The CDR3 is made up of 14 amino acids. The CDR3 DNA reads as TGCGCCAGCAGTTTGACAGCTTCGAACACTGAAGCTTTCTTT. Protein product: CASSLTASNTEAFF.

The genes are TRBV2 and TRBJ2-2, with 7 positions matching TRBD1. The V segment lost 5 bases and the J segment 6 bases; nucleotides outside the gene matches: 6. The germline CDR1 and CDR2 sequences are SNHLY and FYNNEI. The CDR3 length is 14 residues. CDR3 amino acids: CASSIDRDAGELFF. The DNA for the CDR3 is TGTGCCAGCAGTATTGACAGGGACGCCGGGGAGCTGTTTTTT.

This clone occurred a few times. V is TRBV5-1 and J is TRBJ2-5, with a possible D match to TRBD2 (7 bases). Germline V CDR1 and CDR2: SGHRS, YFSETQ. The CDR3 totals 17 residues. Trimming cost V 0 bases and J 0 bases, with 15 bases left between them. The CDR3 is CASSLGGGGHYQETQYF. The CDR3 DNA reads TGCGCCAGCAGCTTGGGGGGAGGGGGACACTACCAAGAGACCCAGTACTTC.

V usage is TRBV28 and J usage is TRBJ1-6; 8 bases are a match to TRBD1. With V trimmed by 2 bases and J by 1 base, 7 bases remained unmatched. CDR1 is MDHEN, CDR2 SYDVKM, per germline. The CDR3 contains 18 residues. CDR3 nucleotides: TGTGCCAGCAGTTTAGACAGGGGTAGGATTTCCTATAATTCACCCCTCCACTTT. It codes for CASSLDRGRISYNSPLHF.

V gene TRBV30 combines with J gene TRBJ2-1; 7 nucleotides match TRBD1. Per germline, CDR1 GTSNPN and CDR2 SVGIG (reference sequence). V dropped 7 bases and J dropped 14; count of bases not matched to a gene: 8. The length of the CDR3 is 10 residues. The CDR3 DNA sequence: TGTGCCTCCTCAGCGACAGGGAAGTTCTTC. Translated, it gives CASSATGKFF.

The chain couples TRBV7-2 to TRBJ1-1; 7 bases agree with TRBD1. CDR1 SGHTA and CDR2 FQGNSA come from the germline V gene. This CDR3 region has 12 residues. V was clipped by 5 bases and J by 6 bases; unmatched bases: 3. DNA for the CDR3: TGTGCCAGCAGCCATGGACAGGCTGAAGCTTTCTTT. Residues: CASSHGQAEAFF.

The rearrangement uses TRBV5-4 and TRBJ1-1; 7 positions match TRBD1. This CDR3 has 14 amino acids. The germline V gene encodes CDR1 SGHNT and CDR2 YYREEE (reference sequence). The V gene end was trimmed by 5 bases and the J gene end by 0 bases; junction bases not matched to a gene: 4. The CDR3 protein is CASSSGQLNTEAFF. The CDR3 region has the DNA TGTGCCAGCAGTTCGGGACAGCTGAACACTGAAGCTTTCTTT.